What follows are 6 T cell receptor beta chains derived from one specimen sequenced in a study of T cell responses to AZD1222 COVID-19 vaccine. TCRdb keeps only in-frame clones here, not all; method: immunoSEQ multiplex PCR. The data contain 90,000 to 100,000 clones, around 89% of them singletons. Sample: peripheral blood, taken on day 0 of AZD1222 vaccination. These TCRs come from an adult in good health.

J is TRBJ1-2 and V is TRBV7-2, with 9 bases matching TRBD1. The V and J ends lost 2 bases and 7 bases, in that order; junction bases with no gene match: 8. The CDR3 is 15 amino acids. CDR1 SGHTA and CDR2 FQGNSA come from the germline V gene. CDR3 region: CASSLRTGDSSGYTF. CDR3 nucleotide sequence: TGTGCCAGCAGCTTAAGGACAGGGGATTCGTCTGGCTACACCTTC.

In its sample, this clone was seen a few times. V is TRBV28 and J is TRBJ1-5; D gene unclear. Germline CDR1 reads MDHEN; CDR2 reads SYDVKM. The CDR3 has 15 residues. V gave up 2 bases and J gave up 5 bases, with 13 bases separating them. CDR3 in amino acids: CASSLTSRIHQPQHF. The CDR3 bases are TGTGCCAGCAGTTTAACTTCCAGGATCCATCAGCCCCAGCATTTT. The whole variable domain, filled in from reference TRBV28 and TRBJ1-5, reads DVKVTQSSRYLVKRTGEKVFLECVQDMDHENMFWYRQDPGLGLRLIYFSYDVKMKEKGDIPEGYSVSREKKERFSLILESASTNQTSMYLCASSLTSRIHQPQHFGDGTRLSIL.

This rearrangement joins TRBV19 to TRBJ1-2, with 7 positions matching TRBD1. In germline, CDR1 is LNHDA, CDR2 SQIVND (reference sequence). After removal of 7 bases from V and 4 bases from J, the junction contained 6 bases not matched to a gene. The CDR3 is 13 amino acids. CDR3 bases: TGTGCCAGTAAAGGGGGCTTGACCTATGGCTACACCTTC. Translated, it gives CASKGGLTYGYTF.

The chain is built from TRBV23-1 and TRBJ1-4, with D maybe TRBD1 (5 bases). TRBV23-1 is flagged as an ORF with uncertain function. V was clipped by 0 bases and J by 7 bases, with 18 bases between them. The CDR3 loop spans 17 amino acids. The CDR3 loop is CASSQSLRAGEGEKLFF. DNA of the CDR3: TGCGCCAGCAGTCAATCGCTAAGGGCGGGGGAGGGTGAAAAACTGTTTTTT.

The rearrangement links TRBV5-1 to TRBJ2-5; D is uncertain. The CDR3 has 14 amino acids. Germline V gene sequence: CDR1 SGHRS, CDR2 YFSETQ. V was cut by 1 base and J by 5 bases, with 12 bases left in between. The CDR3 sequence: CASSLLGSSETQYF. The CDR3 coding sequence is TGCGCCAGCAGCTTGCTGGGGTCGTCGGAGACCCAGTACTTC. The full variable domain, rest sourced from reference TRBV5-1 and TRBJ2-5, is KAGVTQTPRYLIKTRGQQVTLSCSPISGHRSVSWYQQTPGQGLQFLFEYFSETQRNKGNFPGRFSGRQFSNSRSEMNVSTLELGDSALYLCASSLLGSSETQYFGPGTRLLVL.

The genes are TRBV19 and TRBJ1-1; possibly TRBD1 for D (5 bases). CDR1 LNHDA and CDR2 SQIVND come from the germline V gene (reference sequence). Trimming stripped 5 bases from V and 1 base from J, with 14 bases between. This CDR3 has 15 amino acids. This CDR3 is CASSSPRQQNTEAFF. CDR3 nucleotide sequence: TGTGCCAGTAGTTCTCCTCGACAGCAGAACACTGAAGCTTTCTTT.